The 11 T cell receptor beta chains listed next were all sequenced from one sample in a study of cytomegalovirus exposure and HLA in healthy donors. 60 Vbeta and 13 Jbeta primers were used in PCR. The table came from immunoSEQ multiplex PCR; TCRdb's copy has only in-frame clones and leaves some out. The sample data list fewer than 150,000 clones. Input material: PBMCs. The receptors shown here come from a man between 18 and 35 years old in good health and CMV-seronegative.

V gene TRBV11-2 combines with J gene TRBJ2-5; no reliable D call. CDR3 size: 14 residues. Between the trimmed V and J ends, which lost 7 bases and 1 base, there was a span of 13 bases. Per germline, CDR1 SGHAT and CDR2 FQNNGV. In DNA, the CDR3 is TGTGCCAGCACGATACCTATCTCCCAAGAGACCCAGTACTTC. Amino acid sequence: CASTIPISQETQYF.

This chain links TRBV5-4 with TRBJ1-1, with D possibly TRBD1 on 5 matching bases. This CDR3 comprises 14 residues. Trimming cost V 4 bases and J 8 bases, with 18 bases left between them. Per the germline V gene, CDR1 is SGHNT and CDR2 is YYREEE (reference sequence). The CDR3 sequence is CASSPDSRLREAFF. The CDR3 region has the DNA TGTGCCAGCAGCCCAGACAGCCGATTGCGCGAAGCTTTCTTT.

The chain employs TRBV29-1 and TRBJ1-1; D is ambiguous. The CDR3 sequence is 11 residues long. Germline V gene data show CDR1 as SQVTM and CDR2 as ANQGSEA. The V end lost 7 bases, the J end lost 5 bases, and 11 bases lay between the germline ends. The CDR3 reads CSAGGQTEAFF. CDR3 bases: TGCAGCGCCGGCGGGCAGACTGAAGCTTTCTTT.

The chain links TRBV10-1 to TRBJ2-7, with 7 bases fitting TRBD1. The CDR3 runs 14 residues. Germline CDR1 reads WNHNN; CDR2 reads SYGVQD (reference sequence). V gave up 3 bases and J gave up 0 bases; unmatched junction bases: 2. The CDR3 nucleotides read TGCGCCAGCAGTGACGGGGACAGCTCCTACGAGCAGTACTTC. Encoded protein: CASSDGDSSYEQYF.

CDR3 region: CASSPWTVPTEAFF. In nucleotides, the CDR3 is TGTGCCAGCAGCCCGTGGACAGTCCCCACTGAAGCTTTCTTT. The chain couples TRBV7-8 to TRBJ1-1; tentative D call: TRBD1 (6 bases). From germline, CDR1 is SGHVS and CDR2 FQNEAQ. This CDR3 comprises 14 residues. Between the trimmed V and J ends, which lost 5 bases and 4 bases, there was a span of 14 bases.

The chain uses TRBV2 and TRBJ1-4, with D perhaps TRBD1 (6 bases). Between the trimmed V and J ends, which lost 5 bases and 4 bases, there was a span of 8 bases. This CDR3 region has 13 residues. In germline, CDR1 is SNHLY, CDR2 FYNNEI. The CDR3 here is CASSIQGNEKLFF. CDR3 nucleotide sequence: TGTGCCAGCAGTATACAGGGTAATGAAAAACTGTTTTTT.

CDR3: CASSVGTGGDTGELFF. The DNA for the CDR3 is TGTGCCAGCAGCGTAGGGACAGGGGGCGACACCGGGGAGCTGTTTTTT. The chain joins TRBV9 to TRBJ2-2; 11 bases are a match to TRBD1. Per germline, CDR1 SGDLS and CDR2 YYNGEE. This CDR3 is 16 amino acids long. The ends lost 0 bases at V and 3 bases at J; junction bases unmatched: 1.

This chain joins TRBV7-9 and TRBJ2-1, with 14 bases lining up with TRBD2. This CDR3 has 18 amino acids. Germline lookup yields CDR1 SEHNR and CDR2 FQNEAQ (reference sequence). With V trimmed by 4 bases and J by 0 bases, 5 bases remained unmatched. The CDR3 loop is CASSSGTSGSLSYNEQFF. In DNA form, the CDR3 reads TGTGCCAGCAGCTCCGGGACTAGCGGGAGCCTCTCCTACAATGAGCAGTTCTTC.

The chain recombines TRBV5-4 with TRBJ1-1; TRBD1 agrees at 9 bases. Trimming took 1 base from V and 1 from J; bases not matched to a gene: 2. This CDR3 contains 15 residues. CDR1 is SGHNT, CDR2 YYREEE, per germline (reference sequence). The CDR3 region has the DNA TGTGCCAGCAGCTTGCGGACAGGGGAGAACACTGAAGCTTTCTTT. This gives the protein CASSLRTGENTEAFF.

The genes are TRBV5-1 and TRBJ1-1; D may be TRBD1 (6 bases). The CDR3 contains 15 residues. Germline CDR1 is SGHRS and CDR2 is YFSETQ. Trimming cost V 4 bases and J 5 bases, with 18 bases left between them. CDR3 amino acids: CASSGKTGVATEAFF. CDR3 DNA: TGCGCCAGCAGCGGAAAGACAGGTGTGGCAACTGAAGCTTTCTTT.

This chain links TRBV5-6 with TRBJ1-6, with D possibly being TRBD1 (6 bases). The CDR3 spans 14 residues. CDR1 is SGHDT, CDR2 YYEEEE, per germline. V dropped 0 bases and J dropped 5 bases, with 6 bases sitting between them. CDR3 coding DNA: TGTGCCAGCAGCTTGGCAGGGGATAATTCACCCCTCCACTTT. Translated: CASSLAGDNSPLHF.